These 22 T cell receptor beta chains originate from one sample sequenced in a study of technical replicates of blood from a handful of donors. Sequenced by immunoSEQ multiplex PCR; TCRdb stores in-frame clones only, minus some. The sample includes 50,000 to 65,000 clones, around 93% of them seen just once. Sequenced input: PBMCs. The origin of the receptors is a human donor in good health. Some clones in this sample may be carry-over from other donors' samples.

The chain couples TRBV7-9 to TRBJ2-7; D ambiguous. This CDR3 region has 11 residues. Between the trimmed V and J ends, which lost 5 bases and 12 bases, there was a span of 14 bases. Looked up from germline, CDR1 is SEHNR and CDR2 is FQNEAQ (reference sequence). The CDR3 DNA follows: TGTGCCAGCAGCGAAGGTCCAGGTCTGTACTTC. Its protein is CASSEGPGLYF.

The chain has TRBV7-8 and TRBJ2-7; 11 bases line up with TRBD1. From germline, CDR1 is SGHVS and CDR2 FQNEAQ. The V gene end was trimmed by 4 bases and the J gene end by 4 bases; junction bases not matched to a gene: 3. The CDR3 runs to 14 residues. CDR3: CASSWTGGGYEQYF. CDR3 DNA: TGTGCCAGCAGCTGGACAGGGGGCGGGTACGAGCAGTACTTC.

This chain connects TRBV5-8 to TRBJ2-1; 9 bases agree with TRBD2. CDR3 length: 15 amino acids. Germline loops: CDR1 SGHTS, CDR2 YDEGEE. With 4 bases clipped from V and 4 bases from J, the junction kept 6 bases outside the gene matches. The CDR3, as DNA: TGTGCCAGCAGCCAATCCACTAGCGGGTACAATGAGCAGTTCTTC. This gives the protein CASSQSTSGYNEQFF. The entire variable domain, with the rest obtained from reference TRBV5-8 and TRBJ2-1, is as follows: EAGVTQSPTHLIKTRGQQATLRCSPISGHTSVYWYQQALGLGLQFLLWYDEGEERNRGNFPPRFSGRQFPNYSSELNVNALELEDSALYLCASSQSTSGYNEQFFGPGTRLTVL.

The chain employs TRBV9 and TRBJ2-3; 14 bases fit TRBD2. The CDR3 length is 18 residues. Germline V lookup: CDR1 SGDLS, CDR2 YYNGEE. J gave up 4 bases and V 4 bases, and 11 bases lay outside the gene matches. CDR3 sequence (DNA): TGTGCCAGCAGCCCACCACCGATGACTAGCGGGAGGGCAGATACGCAGTATTTT. The encoded protein is CASSPPPMTSGRADTQYF.

The V call is TRBV18, the J call TRBJ1-1, with D hard to call. V gave up 2 bases and J gave up 1 base, with 11 bases separating them. Per the germline V gene, CDR1 is KGHSH and CDR2 is LQKENI. The length of the CDR3 is 15 residues. In DNA form, the CDR3 reads TGTGCCAGCTCACCAGAGGTGTTGGGGAACACTGAAGCTTTCTTT. Its translation: CASSPEVLGNTEAFF.

This chain uses TRBV7-9 with TRBJ2-5, with a weak D call TRBD1 (5 bases). Germline values: CDR1 SEHNR, CDR2 FQNEAQ (reference sequence). This CDR3 has 14 amino acids. Trimming removed 4 bases from V and 5 bases from J, with 14 bases in between. The CDR3 sequence is CASSSSGSYETQYF. Here the CDR3 DNA reads TGTGCCAGCAGCTCATCAGGGTCCTACGAGACCCAGTACTTC. The full variable domain, its missing parts supplied by reference TRBV7-9 and TRBJ2-5, is DTGVSQNPRHKITKRGQNVTFRCDPISEHNRLYWYRQTLGQGPEFLTYFQNEAQLEKSRLLSDRFSAERPKGSFSTLEIQRTEQGDSAMYLCASSSSGSYETQYFGPGTRLLVL.

The rearrangement links TRBV21-1 to TRBJ2-1; the tabulated D call, TRBD2, remains unverified against the DNA. TRBV21-1 is a pseudogene. The CDR3 totals 17 residues. The CDR3 DNA reads TGTGCCAGCAGCACCAACGAAAGGGGGGGACCTTACAATGAGCAGTTCTTC. It yields the protein CASSTNERGGPYNEQFF.

V and J are TRBV2 and TRBJ1-5; tentatively, D is TRBD1 (5 bases). The CDR3 has 15 residues. The V gene's germline CDR1 is SNHLY and CDR2 FYNNEI. The V gene lost 5 bases and the J gene lost 6 bases, with 17 bases spanning the gap. The CDR3 bases are TGTGCCAGCAGTTGGGACTCTGGAGGAGTTCAGCCCCAGCATTTT. It specifies CASSWDSGGVQPQHF.

This clone was seen only once. The chain carries TRBV6-5 and TRBJ1-2; weak D call: TRBD1 (5 bases). The CDR3 sequence is 13 residues long. Germline V gene data show CDR1 as MNHEY and CDR2 as SVGAGI. V gave up 4 bases and J gave up 5 bases, with 11 bases separating them. The CDR3 region is CASSFNRWYGYTF. The DNA of the CDR3 is TGTGCCAGCAGTTTCAACAGGTGGTATGGCTACACCTTC.

The chain employs TRBV4-2 and TRBJ2-2, with a weak D call TRBD2 (5 bases). CDR3 length equals 15 residues. Germline loops: CDR1 LGHNA, CDR2 YNFKEQ. Trimming took off 4 bases at V and 1 base at J, with 10 bases between the two ends. CDR3 nucleotides: TGTGCCAGCAGCCCCTATCGGGGGAACACCGGGGAGCTGTTTTTT. Translation: CASSPYRGNTGELFF.

CDR3 DNA sequence: TGCGCCAGCAGCCAAGGACAGGGATCACCCCTCCACTTT. Protein: CASSQGQGSPLHF. V gene TRBV4-3 combines with J gene TRBJ1-6; 7 bases line up with TRBD1. This CDR3 region has 13 residues. V lost 1 base to trimming and J lost 10 bases; unmatched junction nucleotides: 1. From germline, CDR1 is LGHNA and CDR2 YSLEER.

V and J are TRBV13 and TRBJ2-7; TRBD2 might be the D (5 bases). Germline V gives CDR1 PRHDT, CDR2 FYEKMQ (reference sequence). The CDR3 sequence is 16 residues long. V was shortened by 7 bases and J by 7 bases, with 26 bases between the two germline ends. CDR3 protein: CASTVFGPTLVSEQYF. DNA of the CDR3: TGTGCCAGCACCGTTTTTGGCCCGACACTAGTCTCGGAGCAGTACTTC.

V gene TRBV7-7 combines with J gene TRBJ1-1; no reliable D call. CDR3 length: 13 residues. The germline gives CDR1 SSHAT, CDR2 FNYEAQ (reference sequence). V gave up 4 bases and J gave up 4 bases, with 10 bases separating them. This chain's CDR3 is CASSSSPGTEAFF. The CDR3 coding sequence is TGTGCCAGCAGCTCCTCACCGGGCACTGAAGCTTTCTTT.

The chain combines TRBV7-9 with TRBJ2-2; 7 nucleotides agree with TRBD1. V shed 3 bases and J 5 bases; nucleotides not matched to a gene: 0. Looked up from germline, CDR1 is SEHNR and CDR2 is FQNEAQ (reference sequence). This CDR3 contains 13 residues. The CDR3 nucleotides are TGTGCCAGCAGCTTGGGACAGACCGGGGAGCTGTTTTTT. This gives the protein CASSLGQTGELFF.

The gene calls are TRBV6-1 and TRBJ2-3, with D uncertain. The CDR3 consists of 12 residues. Per germline, CDR1 MNHNS and CDR2 SASEGT. Trimming took off 3 bases at V and 6 bases at J, with 7 bases between the two ends. The DNA of the CDR3 is TGTGCCAGCAGTGATTCCTTCGATACGCAGTATTTT. This translates into CASSDSFDTQYF.

V gene TRBV18 combines with J gene TRBJ2-7, with 8 bases aligning to TRBD1. The J segment lost 1 base and the V segment lost 6 bases, leaving 5 bases of the junction unmatched. Per the germline V gene, CDR1 is KGHSH and CDR2 is LQKENI. The CDR3 consists of 14 residues. For the CDR3, the DNA is TGTGCCAGCTCCCAGGGGGCAGCTTCCTACGAGCAGTACTTC. The encoded protein is CASSQGAASYEQYF.

This clone was seen once. J is TRBJ2-3 and V is TRBV29-1, with D tentatively TRBD2 (7 bases). The CDR3 runs to 14 residues. The germline gives CDR1 SQVTM, CDR2 ANQGSEA. Trimming removed 4 bases from V and 4 bases from J, with 15 bases in between. This CDR3 is CSVGGGRGADTQYF. The CDR3 DNA sequence: TGCAGCGTTGGCGGGGGCCGAGGGGCAGATACGCAGTATTTT.

V is TRBV7-2 and J is TRBJ1-2, with D possibly matching TRBD1 (6 bases). Germline loops: CDR1 SGHTA, CDR2 FQGNSA. Trimming stripped 2 bases from V and 0 bases from J, with 10 bases between. This CDR3 region has 15 residues. CDR3 sequence reads: CASSLSGGTNYGYTF. In DNA form, the CDR3 reads TGTGCCAGCAGCTTATCTGGGGGCACTAACTATGGCTACACCTTC.

The chain uses TRBV4-1 and TRBJ2-6; TRBD2 matches at 12 bases. Germline V gene data show CDR1 as MGHRA and CDR2 as YSYEKL. With V trimmed by 3 bases and J by 1 base, 4 bases remained unmatched. The CDR3 loop spans 18 amino acids. In DNA form, the CDR3 reads TGCGCCAGCAGCCACAAGACTAGCGGGAGTTCTGGGGCCAACGTCCTGACTTTC. Protein product: CASSHKTSGSSGANVLTF.

This clone has just a few counts. The gene calls are TRBV4-1 and TRBJ1-6; no definite D call. Germline V gives CDR1 MGHRA, CDR2 YSYEKL. The CDR3 is 17 amino acids. V lost 1 base and J 7 bases, leaving 17 bases between the germline ends. The CDR3 bases are TGCGCCAGCAGCCAAGCTGTCCAATCCCTGCGGAATTCACCCCTCCACTTT. The encoded protein is CASSQAVQSLRNSPLHF.

The J gene is TRBJ2-2, the V gene TRBV7-9; 9 nucleotides align to TRBD1. Germline V gene sequence: CDR1 SEHNR, CDR2 FQNEAQ (reference sequence). V shed 5 bases and J 6 bases; nucleotides not matched to a gene: 13. The CDR3 extends over 17 amino acids. The CDR3 sequence: CASSPTSWTGAPGELFF. The CDR3 region has the DNA TGTGCCAGCAGCCCCACATCATGGACAGGGGCCCCCGGGGAGCTGTTTTTT.

The V and J genes are TRBV6-5 and TRBJ2-1; 7 bases fit TRBD2. Trimming cost V 6 bases and J 14 bases; bases outside gene matches: 7. This CDR3 has 11 residues. Looked up from germline, CDR1 is MNHEY and CDR2 is SVGAGI. The CDR3 loop is CASSSRGVEFF. CDR3 nucleotides: TGTGCCAGCAGCTCCCGGGGGGTTGAGTTCTTC.